The sample holds many counts of the clone carrying this T cell receptor beta chain. Antigen: not known. The sample belongs to a study of T cell repertoires in cytomegalovirus infection. Whole-study context: CMV infection and matching HLA type were both indicated by public TCR beta signatures.

TCRdb reprocessed the reads via MiXCR and lists one record per CDR3 protein. The data show roughly 640,000 distinct CDR3 sequences, less than 25% seen once. General study points: People with CMV and the relevant HLA were identified by cumulative public TCR beta family frequency. What dominated the ex vivo response were HLA-C-restricted CMV-specific TCR beta clonotypes.

CDR3 length: 12 residues. Trimming cost V 6 bases and J 9 bases, with 12 bases left between them. The sequence was obtained from a human donor in good health (CMV status not recorded). Some clones in this sample may be carry-over from other donors' samples. V usage is TRBV12-3 or TRBV12-4 and J usage is TRBJ2-1; D is perhaps TRBD1 or TRBD2 (5 bases each). Material: CD8+ T cells from PBMCs. The CDR3 protein is CASREGWGEQFF. The CDR3 DNA sequence: TGTGCCAGCAGAGAGGGGTGGGGTGAGCAGTTCTTC.